The 24 T cell receptor beta chains below all came from one sample that was sequenced in a study of shared T cell receptors in the human thymus. Sequencing was performed with immunoSEQ multiplex PCR; in TCRdb, only in-frame clones are kept and a portion is missing. The sample includes about 660,000 clones, about 87% of them seen just once. Separately, the same data were catalogued under a study of human thymus T cells.

The specimen sequenced was thymocytes. The source is a boy younger than two with a congenital heart defect.

This chain joins TRBV27 and TRBJ1-1; D remains ambiguous. The germline V and J ends were trimmed by 3 bases and 1 base, with 12 bases remaining between them. Per germline, CDR1 MNHEY and CDR2 SMNVEV (reference sequence). This CDR3 is built from 15 residues. CDR3: CASSLGSHGNTEAFF. CDR3 DNA sequence: TGTGCCAGCAGTTTGGGCAGTCATGGGAACACTGAAGCTTTCTTT.

This clone was recorded once. The chain is built from TRBV10-3 and TRBJ1-1; the D gene is possibly TRBD1 (6 bases). Trimming removed 0 bases from V and 5 bases from J, with 13 bases in between. The CDR3 length is 15 residues. Germline CDR1 is ENHRY and CDR2 is SYGVKD. The CDR3 DNA is TGTGCCATCAGTGAGTCGCACAGGGTAGGTACTGAAGCTTTCTTT. Protein sequence: CAISESHRVGTEAFF.

This clone was found a few times. The V gene is TRBV14, the J gene TRBJ1-1, with D maybe TRBD1 (5 bases). Trimming stripped 1 base from V and 3 bases from J, with 12 bases between. The germline CDR1 and CDR2 sequences are SGHDN and FVKESK. The CDR3 totals 15 residues. Written as DNA, the CDR3 is TGTGCCAGCAGCCAAGTAGGGGCAAGGTACACTGAAGCTTTCTTT. It specifies CASSQVGARYTEAFF.

V and J are TRBV5-1 and TRBJ2-3, with 8 bases matching TRBD2. CDR1 and CDR2 from the germline V gene are SGHRS and YFSETQ. Germline trimming cut 4 bases from V and 2 bases from J; bases unmatched to any gene: 3. The CDR3 totals 14 residues. The CDR3 DNA follows: TGCGCCAGCAGCGCTAGCGGGTACACAGATACGCAGTATTTT. Translated, it gives CASSASGYTDTQYF.

The chain is built from TRBV28 and TRBJ1-1; TRBD1 matches 7 bases. V shed 5 bases, J shed 4 bases, and the junction held 13 bases outside the gene matches. This CDR3 is built from 16 residues. From germline, CDR1 is MDHEN and CDR2 SYDVKM. The CDR3 loop is CASSILGQKSGTEAFF. CDR3 DNA sequence: TGTGCCAGCAGTATCCTGGGACAGAAATCGGGCACTGAAGCTTTCTTT.

The V and J genes are TRBV5-4 and TRBJ2-1; 9 positions match TRBD1. After removal of 2 bases from V and 3 bases from J, the junction contained 15 bases not matched to a gene. This CDR3 contains 19 residues. Germline values: CDR1 SGHNT, CDR2 YYREEE (reference sequence). The CDR3 spells CASSFPLRDRVSLYNEQFF. The CDR3 bases are TGTGCCAGCAGCTTCCCGCTGCGGGACAGGGTGAGCCTCTACAATGAGCAGTTCTTC.

This chain links TRBV28 with TRBJ2-6; a possible D gene is TRBD1 (6 bases). Trimming cost V 4 bases and J 0 bases, with 10 bases left between them. This CDR3 contains 16 residues. Germline V CDR1 and CDR2: MDHEN, SYDVKM. The CDR3 DNA sequence: TGTGCCAGCAGTTGGACAGTCTTCTCTGGGGCCAACGTCCTGACTTTC. Protein sequence: CASSWTVFSGANVLTF.

The V gene is TRBV6-6, the J gene TRBJ1-3; 7 nucleotides agree with TRBD1. Germline loops: CDR1 MNHNY, CDR2 SVGAGI (reference sequence). The length of the CDR3 is 16 residues. V dropped 5 bases and J dropped 0; count of bases not matched to a gene: 7. The CDR3 nucleotides are TGTGCCAGCAGTCGCCAGGGACAGACCTCTGGAAACACCATATATTTT. Its translation is CASSRQGQTSGNTIYF.

The J gene is TRBJ1-2, the V gene TRBV5-1; 11 positions agree with TRBD1. Germline lookup yields CDR1 SGHRS and CDR2 YFSETQ. The CDR3 spans 14 residues. After removal of 4 bases from V and 7 bases from J, the junction contained 6 bases not matched to a gene. CDR3 loop: CASSKGQGVGGYTF. As DNA, the CDR3 is TGCGCCAGCAGCAAGGGACAGGGGGTCGGTGGCTACACCTTC.

This clone occurred once. V gene TRBV15 combines with J gene TRBJ1-5, with D perhaps matching TRBD1 (6 bases). The CDR3 consists of 17 residues. V was pared by 2 bases and J by 3 bases, with 17 bases between. Germline V CDR1 and CDR2: LNHNV, YYDKDF (reference sequence). The CDR3 bases are TGTGCCACCAGCAGAAATTCCGACAGGACACCCAATCAGCCCCAGCATTTT. Translating it yields CATSRNSDRTPNQPQHF.

V usage is TRBV6-5 and J usage is TRBJ2-3; tentative D call: TRBD2 (6 bases). In germline, CDR1 is MNHEY, CDR2 SVGAGI. Trimming shortened V by 0 bases and J by 4 bases, and 11 bases separated the two germline ends. The length of the CDR3 is 15 residues. Written as DNA, the CDR3 is TGTGCCAGCAGTTACTCTAGCGGCATATCAGATACGCAGTATTTT. Translated: CASSYSSGISDTQYF.

The J gene is TRBJ2-1, the V gene TRBV19; tentatively, D is TRBD2 (6 bases). The CDR3 loop spans 15 amino acids. V shed 4 bases and J shed 5 bases, with 15 bases lying between them. CDR1 is LNHDA and CDR2 is SQIVND in the germline V gene (reference sequence). CDR3 sequence reads: CASSTASAENNEQFF. The CDR3 DNA follows: TGTGCCAGTAGTACAGCTAGCGCGGAGAACAATGAGCAGTTCTTC.

The CDR3 loop reads CASSQFQDRADTGELFF. The DNA of the CDR3 is TGTGCCAGCTCCCAATTCCAGGACAGGGCGGACACCGGGGAGCTGTTTTTT. The chain employs TRBV18 and TRBJ2-2, with 8 bases matching TRBD1. This CDR3 is 17 amino acids long. With 6 bases clipped from V and 3 bases from J, the junction kept 12 bases outside the gene matches. Germline V gives CDR1 KGHSH, CDR2 LQKENI.

The genes are TRBV4-3 and TRBJ2-7, with D perhaps matching TRBD2 (7 bases). The length of the CDR3 is 15 residues. CDR1 is LGHNA, CDR2 YSLEER, per germline. V was pared by 0 bases and J by 3 bases, with 12 bases between. The chain's CDR3 is CASSQEAGGHYEQYF. The CDR3 nucleotides read TGCGCCAGCAGCCAAGAAGCCGGGGGGCACTACGAGCAGTACTTC.

V gene TRBV30 combines with J gene TRBJ2-5; 9 bases fit TRBD2. The ends lost 4 bases at V and 0 bases at J; junction bases unmatched: 9. This CDR3 has 16 residues. CDR1 and CDR2 from the germline V gene are GTSNPN and SVGIG (reference sequence). CDR3 protein: CAWMLAGLRHQETQYF. Here the CDR3 DNA reads TGTGCCTGGATGCTAGCGGGGCTGCGACACCAAGAGACCCAGTACTTC.

The rearrangement links TRBV7-4 to TRBJ1-2, with 10 positions matching TRBD1. Germline trimming cut 5 bases from V and 4 bases from J; bases unmatched to any gene: 7. In germline, CDR1 is SGHVT, CDR2 SQSDAQ. The CDR3 consists of 15 residues. The CDR3 DNA sequence: TGTGCCAGCAGCCCAAAGACAGGGGGCCCCTATGGCTACACCTTC. This encodes CASSPKTGGPYGYTF.

The V and J genes are TRBV7-8 and TRBJ1-6, with D unresolved. This CDR3 region has 17 residues. Germline loops: CDR1 SGHVS, CDR2 FQNEAQ. V was cut by 2 bases and J by 0 bases, with 11 bases left in between. The CDR3 nucleotides are TGTGCCAGCAGCTTACAGGTTTCTCGCTCCTATAATTCACCCCTCCACTTT. Its protein product is CASSLQVSRSYNSPLHF.

V gene TRBV4-1 combines with J gene TRBJ2-5, with a tentative D call TRBD1 (6 bases). Germline V gene lookup returns CDR1 MGHRA and CDR2 YSYEKL. The CDR3 sequence is 16 residues long. V was pared by 4 bases and J by 3 bases, with 18 bases between. Here the CDR3 DNA reads TGCGCCAGCAGCCCCCGACCCCAGGGGAACGAAGAGACCCAGTACTTC. Translating gives CASSPRPQGNEETQYF.

V is TRBV5-1 and J is TRBJ2-1, with 9 bases aligning to TRBD2. CDR3 length equals 17 residues. Germline CDR1 and CDR2: SGHRS and YFSETQ. Unmatched junction bases numbered 9, after V lost 0 bases and J lost 5 bases. This CDR3 is CASSLGVAGGYNNEQFF. In DNA, the CDR3 is TGCGCCAGCAGCTTGGGGGTGGCGGGAGGGTATAACAATGAGCAGTTCTTC.

This chain links TRBV27 with TRBJ1-4; the D gene is possibly TRBD1 (6 bases). The CDR3 runs to 15 residues. Trimming stripped 5 bases from V and 2 bases from J, with 12 bases between. The germline V gene has CDR1 MNHEY and CDR2 SMNVEV (reference sequence). The CDR3 DNA is TGTGCCAGCAGTCGAGGACAGAGTACTAATGAAAAACTGTTTTTT. Translating gives CASSRGQSTNEKLFF.

V is TRBV2 and J is TRBJ2-3; TRBD2 aligns across 9 bases. The germline V gene encodes CDR1 SNHLY and CDR2 FYNNEI. This CDR3 is 15 amino acids long. J lost 3 bases, V lost 6 bases, and 7 bases had no gene match. The CDR3 sequence: CASSLAGGPTDTQYF. The CDR3 bases are TGTGCCAGCAGCTTGGCGGGGGGGCCGACAGATACGCAGTATTTT.

The chain combines TRBV14 with TRBJ2-7; D remains unclear. V lost 1 base, J lost 0 bases, and 19 bases lay in between. CDR3 length equals 18 residues. The V gene's germline CDR1 is SGHDN and CDR2 FVKESK. For the CDR3, the DNA is TGTGCCAGCAGCCAAGGAGACTGGCGTGGTTCCAGCTCCTACGAGCAGTACTTC. Its translation: CASSQGDWRGSSSYEQYF.

CDR3 sequence (DNA): TGTGCCAGCAGCTTAGCGGGGTTACCGGGACAGGGTATCAAGAATTCACCCCTCCACTTT. Translated: CASSLAGLPGQGIKNSPLHF. The V and J genes are TRBV7-2 and TRBJ1-6, with 9 bases aligning to TRBD1. Trimming at V came to 0 bases and at J to 7 bases, leaving 16 bases not matched to a gene. The CDR3 has 20 residues. Germline V gives CDR1 SGHTA, CDR2 FQGNSA.

The J gene is TRBJ2-1, the V gene TRBV2, with D perhaps matching TRBD1 (5 bases). CDR3 size: 16 residues. From germline, CDR1 is SNHLY and CDR2 FYNNEI. Trimming took off 0 bases at V and 6 bases at J, with 15 bases between the two ends. CDR3 region: CASSEARKEQGNEQFF. As DNA, the CDR3 is TGTGCCAGCAGTGAAGCCAGAAAGGAGCAGGGCAATGAGCAGTTCTTC.